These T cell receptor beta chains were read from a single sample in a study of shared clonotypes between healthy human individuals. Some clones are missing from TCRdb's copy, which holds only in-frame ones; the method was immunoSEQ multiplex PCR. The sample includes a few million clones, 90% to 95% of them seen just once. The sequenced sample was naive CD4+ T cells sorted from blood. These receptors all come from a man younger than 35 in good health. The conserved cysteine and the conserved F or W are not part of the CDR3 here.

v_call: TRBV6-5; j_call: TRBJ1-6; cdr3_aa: ASSLGTARGNSPLH
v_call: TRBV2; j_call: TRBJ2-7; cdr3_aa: ASSSGGYEQY
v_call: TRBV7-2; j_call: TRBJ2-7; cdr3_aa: ASSPKTGANYEQY
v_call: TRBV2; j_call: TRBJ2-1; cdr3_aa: ASSPRTSGNNEQF
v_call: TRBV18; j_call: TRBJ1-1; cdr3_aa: ASSHGQGETEAF
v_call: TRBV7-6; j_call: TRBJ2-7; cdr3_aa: ASSLAQGDLSYEQY
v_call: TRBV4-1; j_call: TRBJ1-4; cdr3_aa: ASSQRETGFEKLF
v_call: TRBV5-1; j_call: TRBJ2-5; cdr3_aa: ASSPPRAGLETQY
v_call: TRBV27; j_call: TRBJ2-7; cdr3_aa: ASSQKLAYEQY
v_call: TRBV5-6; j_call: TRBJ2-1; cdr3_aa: ASSLEVSGREYNEQF
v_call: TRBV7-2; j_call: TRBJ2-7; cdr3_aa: ASSKDGYEQY
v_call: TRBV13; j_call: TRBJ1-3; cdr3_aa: ASSLRQGSGNTIY
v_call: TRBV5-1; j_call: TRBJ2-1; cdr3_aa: ASSAGLAGVNEQF
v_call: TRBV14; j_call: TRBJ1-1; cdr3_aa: ASSQAGGGNDTEAF
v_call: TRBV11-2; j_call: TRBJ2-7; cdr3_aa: ASSTDGPRSEQY
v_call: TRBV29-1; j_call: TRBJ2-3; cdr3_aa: SEPQGQGCTDTQY
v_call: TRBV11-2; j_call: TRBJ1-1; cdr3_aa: ASSLGDRGNTEAF
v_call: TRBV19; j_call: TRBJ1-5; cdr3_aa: ASSQEPGQPQH
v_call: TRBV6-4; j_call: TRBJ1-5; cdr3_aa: ASSDSLRTGPNQPQH
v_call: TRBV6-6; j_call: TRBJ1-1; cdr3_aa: ASDIQDRMNTEAF
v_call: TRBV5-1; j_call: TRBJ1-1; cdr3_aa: ASGTGASGGAF
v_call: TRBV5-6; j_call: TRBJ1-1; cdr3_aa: ASSLLDRGPEAF
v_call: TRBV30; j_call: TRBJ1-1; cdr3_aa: AWSVGRGNTEAF
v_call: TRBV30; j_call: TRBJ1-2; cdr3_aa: AWNWGHYGYT
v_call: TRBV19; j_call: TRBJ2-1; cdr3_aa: ASSMGTGGLLNEQF
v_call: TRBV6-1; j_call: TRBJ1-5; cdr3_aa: ASSEGYGREGQPQH